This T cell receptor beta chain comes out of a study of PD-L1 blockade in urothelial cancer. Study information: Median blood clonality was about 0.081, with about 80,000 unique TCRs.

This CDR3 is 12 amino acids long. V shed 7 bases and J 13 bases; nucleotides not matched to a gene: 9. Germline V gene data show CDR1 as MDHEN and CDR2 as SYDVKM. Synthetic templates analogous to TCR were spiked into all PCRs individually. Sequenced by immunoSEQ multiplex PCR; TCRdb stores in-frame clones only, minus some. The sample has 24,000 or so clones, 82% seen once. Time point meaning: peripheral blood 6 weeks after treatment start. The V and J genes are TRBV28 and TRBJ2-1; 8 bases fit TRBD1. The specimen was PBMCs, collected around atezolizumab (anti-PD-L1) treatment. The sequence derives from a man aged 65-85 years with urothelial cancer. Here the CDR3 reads CASTSGQGTQFF. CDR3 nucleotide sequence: TGTGCCAGCACCAGCGGACAGGGAACTCAGTTCTTC.